This TCR beta chain was captured in a study of CD8+ T cells in alopecia areata. Study results and limitations: Tofacitinib significantly lowered scalp clonality and expanded CD8+ clones among the top 100. Throughout tofacitinib, many expanded lesional clones continued to persist in scalp and blood. Resident alphabeta T cells of normal skin are also sequenced in scalp samples.

A word on this clone: Its target is not known.

Described treatment: oral pan-JAK inhibitor, 5-10 mg twice daily. Researchers took lesional scalp punch biopsies and peripheral blood from people who were alopecia areata patients. With 4 bases removed from V and 8 bases from J, the gap between germline ends came to 15 bases. Germline V gene lookup returns CDR1 SGHRS and CDR2 YFSETQ. The CDR3 is 13 residues long. cDNA reverse transcribed from extracted RNA served as the sequencing template. Profiling relied on immunoSEQ multiplex PCR, and the TCRdb table lists in-frame clones only, not all of them. The sample has more than 200,000 clones, 64% seen once; the top ten hold more than 3.5%.

The clonotype originates from a human donor with alopecia areata. The source was CD4+ T cells sorted from blood, collected at week 4, from a patient treated with tofacitinib. This chain connects TRBV5-1 to TRBJ1-2; D may be TRBD1 (5 bases). CDR3 bases: TGCGCCAGCAGCCCGACAGTAGGTGACGGCTACACCTTC. Amino acids: CASSPTVGDGYTF.